This T cell receptor (beta chain) came from a study of T cell responses to AZD1222 COVID-19 vaccine. The germline V and J ends were trimmed by 4 bases and 7 bases, with 10 bases remaining between them. This CDR3 region has 12 residues. Germline loops: CDR1 SEHNR, CDR2 FQNEAQ (reference sequence). Profiled with immunoSEQ multiplex PCR; TCRdb holds only in-frame clones, not every one. Here the sample spans roughly 120,000 clones, 70% to 85% being singletons. The rearrangement links TRBV7-9 to TRBJ1-1; tentative D call: TRBD1 (6 bases). The sequence was collected from an adult in good health. The specimen was peripheral blood, collected on day 0 of AZD1222 vaccination. The CDR3 nucleotides read TGTGCCAGCAGCTCCAGGACAGTTGAAGCTTTCTTT. It specifies CASSSRTVEAFF.